The entry below describes one TCR beta chain. This clone was seen once. Its antigen is currently not known. Per-base qualities were not stored, and no clone one base away is much larger. The receptor library was made with the immunoSEQ multiplex PCR assay. For most patients, genomic DNA was isolated using the Qiagen DNeasy Blood and Tissue Kit and was shipped frozen to Adaptive Biotechnologies for TCR sequencing. High-throughput TCR-beta CDR3 sequencing of genomic DNA from most patients was performed by Adaptive Biotechnologies. The study's own analysis went as follows. Adaptive's ImmunoSEQ software was the source of the TCR sequencing data for 18 patients, while a few other patients were processed with MiXCR and VDJtools. To correct CD4 versus CD8 sorting errors, sequences present in both subsets at a frequency ratio below 5:1 were removed. CDR3 nucleotide sequences shared between donor and recipient were removed because their origin could not be assigned. To count as alloreactive, a clone needed at least 2-fold expansion over unstimulated cells and a minimum CFSE-low frequency of 0.002% (template counts) or 0.001% (read counts). A clone was considered mappable if detected in the sequenced pre-transplant spleen, lymph node, or MLR CFSE-low populations of the donor or recipient. Cumulative frequency of alloreactive clones was calculated as a percentage of all sequences weighted by copy number. TCRdb took this table from immuneACCESS and kept in-frame rearrangements with V and J called. Such tables lack part of the clones; where checked against another copy, unresolved V genes explain under half of the gap, and the rest is unexplained. The V and J calls and clone size come from that table; D and trimming were worked out from the DNA. The sample yields 130,000 to 150,000 clones; about 90% were counted once. The ten top clones hold about 0.18% of the sample.

The meaning of the sample's time point label: cells obtained before transplantation from donor or recipient. CD3+CD4+ and CD3+CD8+ populations were FACS-sorted from unstimulated pre-transplant donor and recipient cells taken from spleen or lymph nodes. This entry is derived from a study of graft-versus-host responses after intestinal transplantation listed by TCRdb under 2021. Some background on the complete study: The transplants that recipients got were multivisceral, liver-intestinal, or isolated intestinal. All recipients received anti-thymocyte globulin induction followed by maintenance tacrolimus and steroids for around 3 years. Graft-versus-host and host-versus-graft alloreactive T cell clones were tracked in the graft, circulation and bone marrow after intestinal transplantation using bulk TCR-beta CDR3 sequencing. Alloreactive clones were identified by sequencing pre-transplant mixed lymphocyte reaction products and comparing them with unstimulated pre-transplant donor and recipient T cells. Of the roughly 24 intestinal transplant recipients enrolled in the cohort, one of whom was a retransplant, 3 patients without pretransplant specimens were excluded. Donor T cell macrochimerism was defined as a peak of at least 4% donor T cells among recipient peripheral blood mononuclear cells. Rather than being sequenced by the commercial service, samples from a few later patients were sequenced in-house on an Illumina MiSeq and processed with MiXCR. Summary of the overall study and its limitations: GvH clones were detected in recipient bone marrow, and some appeared earlier in ileal mucosa or blood, consistent with an intestinal mucosal origin. High GvH to HvG T cell clonal ratios were observed in the allografts of patients with donor T cell macrochimerism. Early after transplant, peak levels of circulating GvH clones were associated with declines in HvG clones. The relatively low number and heterogeneity of intestinal transplant patients limited the conclusions.

V is reduced by 3 bases and J by 6 bases, leaving a spacing of 7 bases between them. In the germline V gene (reference sequence), CDR1 corresponds to DFQATT and CDR2 to SNEGSKA. The CDR3 runs 11 residues from the cysteine to the phenylalanine. CDR3 DNA only is kept here, 33 bases in frame from base 1. The chain couples TRBV20-1 to TRBJ2-3; the D gene is not confidently resolved. The origin of this receptor is a human donor who received an intestinal transplant. The sample was unstimulated CD4+ T cells sorted from spleen or lymph node cells, taken before intestinal transplant. The CDR3 corresponds to CSASKLDTQYF. The DNA sequence is as follows: TGCAGTGCTAGTAAACTCGATACGCAGTATTTT.